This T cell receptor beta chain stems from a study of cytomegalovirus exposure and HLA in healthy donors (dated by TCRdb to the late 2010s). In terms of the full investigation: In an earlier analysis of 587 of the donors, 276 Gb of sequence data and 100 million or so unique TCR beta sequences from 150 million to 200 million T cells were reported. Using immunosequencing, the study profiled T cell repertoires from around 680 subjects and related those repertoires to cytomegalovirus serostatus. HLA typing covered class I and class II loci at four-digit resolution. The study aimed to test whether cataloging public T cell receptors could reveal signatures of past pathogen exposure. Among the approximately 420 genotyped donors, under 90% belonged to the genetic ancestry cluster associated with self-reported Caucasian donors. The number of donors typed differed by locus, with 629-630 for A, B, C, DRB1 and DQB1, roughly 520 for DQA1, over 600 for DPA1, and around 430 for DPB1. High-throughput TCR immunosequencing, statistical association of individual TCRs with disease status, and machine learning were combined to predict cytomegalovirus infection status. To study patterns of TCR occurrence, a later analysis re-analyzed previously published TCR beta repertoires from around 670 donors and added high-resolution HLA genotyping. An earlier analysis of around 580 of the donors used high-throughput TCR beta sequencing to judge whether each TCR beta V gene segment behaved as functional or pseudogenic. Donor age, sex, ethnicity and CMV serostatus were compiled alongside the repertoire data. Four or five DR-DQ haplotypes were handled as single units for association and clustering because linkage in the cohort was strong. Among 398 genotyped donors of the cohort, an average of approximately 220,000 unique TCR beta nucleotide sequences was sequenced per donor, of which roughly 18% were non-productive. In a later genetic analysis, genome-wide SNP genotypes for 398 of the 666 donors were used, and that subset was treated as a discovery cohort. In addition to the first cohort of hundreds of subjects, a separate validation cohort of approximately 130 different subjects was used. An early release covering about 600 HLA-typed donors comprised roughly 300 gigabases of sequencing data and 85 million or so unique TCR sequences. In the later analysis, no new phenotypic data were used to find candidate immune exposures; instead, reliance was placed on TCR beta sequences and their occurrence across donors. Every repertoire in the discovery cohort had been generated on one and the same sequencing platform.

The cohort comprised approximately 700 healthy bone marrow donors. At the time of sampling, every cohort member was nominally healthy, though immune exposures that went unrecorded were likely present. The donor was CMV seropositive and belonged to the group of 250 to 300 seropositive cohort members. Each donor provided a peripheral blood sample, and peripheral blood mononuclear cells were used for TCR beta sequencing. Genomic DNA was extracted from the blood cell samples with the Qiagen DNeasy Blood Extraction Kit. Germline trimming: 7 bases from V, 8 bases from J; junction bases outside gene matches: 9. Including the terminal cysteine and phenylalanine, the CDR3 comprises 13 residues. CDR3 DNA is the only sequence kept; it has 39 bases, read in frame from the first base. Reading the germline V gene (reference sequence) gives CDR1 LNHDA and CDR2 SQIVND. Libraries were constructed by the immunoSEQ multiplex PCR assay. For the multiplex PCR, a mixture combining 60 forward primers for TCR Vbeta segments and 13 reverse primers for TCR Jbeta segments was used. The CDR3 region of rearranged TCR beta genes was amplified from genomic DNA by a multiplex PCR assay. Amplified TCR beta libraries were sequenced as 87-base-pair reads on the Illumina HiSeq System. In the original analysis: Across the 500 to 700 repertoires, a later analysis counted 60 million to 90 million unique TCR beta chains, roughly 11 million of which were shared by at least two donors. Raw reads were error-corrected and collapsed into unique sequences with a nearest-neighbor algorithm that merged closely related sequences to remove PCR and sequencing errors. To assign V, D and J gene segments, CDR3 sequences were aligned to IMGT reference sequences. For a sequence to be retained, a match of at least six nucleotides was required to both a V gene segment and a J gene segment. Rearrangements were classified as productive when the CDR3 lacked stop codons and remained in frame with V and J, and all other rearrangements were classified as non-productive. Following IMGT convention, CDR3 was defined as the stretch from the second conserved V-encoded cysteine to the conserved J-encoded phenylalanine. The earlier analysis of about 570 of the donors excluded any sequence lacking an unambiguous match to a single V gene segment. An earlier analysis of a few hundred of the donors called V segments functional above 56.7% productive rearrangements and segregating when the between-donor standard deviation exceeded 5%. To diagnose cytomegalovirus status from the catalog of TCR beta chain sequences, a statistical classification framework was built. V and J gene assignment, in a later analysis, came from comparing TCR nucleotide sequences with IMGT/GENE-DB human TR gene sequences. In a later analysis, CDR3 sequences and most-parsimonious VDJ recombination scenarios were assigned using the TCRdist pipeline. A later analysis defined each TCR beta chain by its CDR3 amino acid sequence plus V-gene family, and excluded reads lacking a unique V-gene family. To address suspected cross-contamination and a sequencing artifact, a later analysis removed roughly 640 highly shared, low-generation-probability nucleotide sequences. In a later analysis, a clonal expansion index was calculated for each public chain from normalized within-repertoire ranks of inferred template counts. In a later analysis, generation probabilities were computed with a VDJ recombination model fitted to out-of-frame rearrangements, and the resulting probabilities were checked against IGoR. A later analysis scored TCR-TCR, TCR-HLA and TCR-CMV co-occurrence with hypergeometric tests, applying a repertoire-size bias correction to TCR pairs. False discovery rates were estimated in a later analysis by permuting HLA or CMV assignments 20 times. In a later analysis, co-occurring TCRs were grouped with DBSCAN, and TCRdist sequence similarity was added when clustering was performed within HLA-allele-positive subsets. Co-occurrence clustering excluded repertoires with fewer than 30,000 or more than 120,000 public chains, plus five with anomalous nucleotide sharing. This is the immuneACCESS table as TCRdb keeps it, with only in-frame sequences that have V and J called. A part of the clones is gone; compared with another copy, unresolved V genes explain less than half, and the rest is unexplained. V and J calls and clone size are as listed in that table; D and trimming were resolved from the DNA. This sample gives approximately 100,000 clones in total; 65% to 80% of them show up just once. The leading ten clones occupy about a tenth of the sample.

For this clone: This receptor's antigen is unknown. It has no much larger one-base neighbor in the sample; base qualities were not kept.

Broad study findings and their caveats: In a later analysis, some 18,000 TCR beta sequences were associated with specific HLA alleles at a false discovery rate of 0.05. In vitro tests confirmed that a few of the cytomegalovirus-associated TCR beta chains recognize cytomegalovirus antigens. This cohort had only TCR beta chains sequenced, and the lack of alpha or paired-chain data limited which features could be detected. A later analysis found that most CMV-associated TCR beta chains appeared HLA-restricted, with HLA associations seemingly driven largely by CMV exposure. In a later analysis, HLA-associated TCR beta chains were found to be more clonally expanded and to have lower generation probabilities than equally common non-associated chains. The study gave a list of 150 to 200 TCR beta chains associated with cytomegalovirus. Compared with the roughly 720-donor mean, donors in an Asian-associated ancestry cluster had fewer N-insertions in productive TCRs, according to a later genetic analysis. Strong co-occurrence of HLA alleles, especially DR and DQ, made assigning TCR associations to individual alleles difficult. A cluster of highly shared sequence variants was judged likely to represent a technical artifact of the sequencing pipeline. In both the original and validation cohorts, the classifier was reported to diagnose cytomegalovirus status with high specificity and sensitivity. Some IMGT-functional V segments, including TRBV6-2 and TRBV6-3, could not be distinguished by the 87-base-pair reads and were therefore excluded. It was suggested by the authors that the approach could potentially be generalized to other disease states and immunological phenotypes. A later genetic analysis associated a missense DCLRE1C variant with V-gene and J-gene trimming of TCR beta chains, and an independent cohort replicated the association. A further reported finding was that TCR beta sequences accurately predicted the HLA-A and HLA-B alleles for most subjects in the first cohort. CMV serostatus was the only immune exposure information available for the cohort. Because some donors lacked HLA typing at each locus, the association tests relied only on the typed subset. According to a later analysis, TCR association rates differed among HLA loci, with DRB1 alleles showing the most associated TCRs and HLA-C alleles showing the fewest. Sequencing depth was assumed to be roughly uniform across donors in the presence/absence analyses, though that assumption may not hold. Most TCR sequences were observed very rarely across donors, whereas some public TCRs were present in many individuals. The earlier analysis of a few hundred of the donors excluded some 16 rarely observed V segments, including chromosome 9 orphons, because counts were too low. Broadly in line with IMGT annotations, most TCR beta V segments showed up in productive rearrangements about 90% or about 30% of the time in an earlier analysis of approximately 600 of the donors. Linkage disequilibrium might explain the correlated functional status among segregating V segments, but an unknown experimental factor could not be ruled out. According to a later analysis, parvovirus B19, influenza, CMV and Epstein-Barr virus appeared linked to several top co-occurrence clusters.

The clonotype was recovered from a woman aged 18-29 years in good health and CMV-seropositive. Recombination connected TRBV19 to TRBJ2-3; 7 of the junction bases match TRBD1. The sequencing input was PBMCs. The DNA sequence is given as TGTGCCAGTAATGGCAGGGGGACCGCTACGCAGTATTTT. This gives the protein CASNGRGTATQYF.